This TCR beta chain was sequenced in a study of post-analysis software for immune sequencing data. Looking at the study overall: Progressive-relapsing, secondary progressive and relapsing-remitting multiple sclerosis were among the disease courses included.

Overall study findings and caveats: Same-batch preparations were strongly co-clustered by F measure. Controls' normalized Chao1 diversity significantly exceeded that of multiple sclerosis patients. There were several TRBV segments more frequent in patients than controls, and TRBV5-6, TRBV5-1 and TRBV20-1 were among them.

The length of the CDR3 is 20 residues. V shed 4 bases and J 0 bases; nucleotides not matched to a gene: 15. The germline gives CDR1 LGHDT, CDR2 YNNKEL (reference sequence). This clonotype appeared a few times. Its cognate antigen is unknown. The TCR beta cDNA libraries contained unique molecular identifiers. The yield from around 1 to 10 million T cells was about 500,000 cDNA molecules in total. TCRdb re-derived calls from the PCR reads in MiXCR, one entry per CDR3 protein. The repertoire consists of about 430,000 distinct CDR3 sequences, with 30% to 45% occurring once and the leading ten covering less than 10%.

The sample comprised blood. This sequence originates from a girl aged 2 to 10 with multiple sclerosis. The rearrangement links TRBV3-1 to TRBJ2-3; TRBD1 matches at 11 bases. CDR3 coding DNA: TGTGCCAGCAGCCCATTAGCAGGGACAGGGGGACTTCCTAGCACAGATACGCAGTATTTT. It specifies CASSPLAGTGGLPSTDTQYF.